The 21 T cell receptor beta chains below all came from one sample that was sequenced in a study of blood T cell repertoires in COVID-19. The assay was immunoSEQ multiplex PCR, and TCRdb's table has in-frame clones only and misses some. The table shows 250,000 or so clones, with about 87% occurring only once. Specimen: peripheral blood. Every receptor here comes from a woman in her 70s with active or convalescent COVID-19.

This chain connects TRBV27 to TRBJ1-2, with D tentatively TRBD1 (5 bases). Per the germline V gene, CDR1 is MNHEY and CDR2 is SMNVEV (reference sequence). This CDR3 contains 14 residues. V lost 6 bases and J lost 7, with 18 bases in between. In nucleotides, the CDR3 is TGTGCCAGCAGCCCCGACAGCGTCCTGGGTGGCTACACCTTC. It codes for CASSPDSVLGGYTF.

The CDR3 DNA reads as TGTGCCAGCAGGACCGGACAGTCTGAAGCTTTCTTT. The encoded protein is CASRTGQSEAFF. The gene calls are TRBV12-3 or TRBV12-4 and TRBJ1-1; D is perhaps TRBD1 (6 bases). V lost 6 bases and J 6 bases, leaving 11 bases between the germline ends. The CDR3 is 12 residues long.

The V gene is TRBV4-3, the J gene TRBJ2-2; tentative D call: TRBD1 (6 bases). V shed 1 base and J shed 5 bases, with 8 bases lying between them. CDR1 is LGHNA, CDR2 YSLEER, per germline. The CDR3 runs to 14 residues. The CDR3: CASSQVGGTGELFF. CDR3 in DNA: TGCGCCAGCAGCCAAGTAGGGGGAACCGGGGAGCTGTTTTTT.

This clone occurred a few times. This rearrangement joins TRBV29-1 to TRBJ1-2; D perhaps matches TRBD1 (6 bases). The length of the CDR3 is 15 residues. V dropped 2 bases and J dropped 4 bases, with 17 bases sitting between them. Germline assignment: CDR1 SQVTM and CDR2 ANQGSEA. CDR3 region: CSVEIGGAVTYGYTF. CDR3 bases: TGCAGCGTTGAAATTGGGGGCGCTGTGACCTATGGCTACACCTTC.

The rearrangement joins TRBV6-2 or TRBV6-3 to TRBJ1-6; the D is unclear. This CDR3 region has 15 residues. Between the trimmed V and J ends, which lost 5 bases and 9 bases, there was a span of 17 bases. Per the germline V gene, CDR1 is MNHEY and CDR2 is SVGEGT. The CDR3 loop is CASSANPWSVSPLHF. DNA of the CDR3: TGTGCCAGCAGTGCGAATCCATGGAGTGTTTCACCCCTCCACTTT.

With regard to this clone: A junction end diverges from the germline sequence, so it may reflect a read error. The CDR3 loop is CASRLGVSYEQYF. The CDR3 DNA sequence: TGTGCCAGCAGATTAGGCGTCTCCTACGAGCAGTACTTC. V usage is TRBV7-2 and J usage is TRBJ2-7; no firm D call. The CDR3 runs 13 residues. CDR1 and CDR2 from the germline V gene are SGHTA and FQGNSA. The complete variable domain, with remaining parts taken from reference TRBV7-2 and TRBJ2-7, reads GAGVSQSPSNKVTEKGKDVELRCDPISGHTALYWYRQSLGQGLEFLIYFQGNSAPDKSGLPSDRFSAERTGGSVSTLTIQRTQQEDSAVYLCASRLGVSYEQYFGPGTRLTVT.

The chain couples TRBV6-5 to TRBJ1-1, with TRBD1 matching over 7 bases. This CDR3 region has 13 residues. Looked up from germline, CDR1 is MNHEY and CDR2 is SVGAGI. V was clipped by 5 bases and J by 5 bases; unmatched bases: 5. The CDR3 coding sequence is TGTGCCAGCAGTCCTCAGGGGGGAACTGAAGCTTTCTTT. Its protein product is CASSPQGGTEAFF.

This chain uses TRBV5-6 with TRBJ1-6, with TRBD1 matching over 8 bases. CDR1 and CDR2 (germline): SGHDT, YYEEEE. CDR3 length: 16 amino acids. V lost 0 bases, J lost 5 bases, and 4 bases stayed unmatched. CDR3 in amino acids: CASSLAGTGDNSPLHF. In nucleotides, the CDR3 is TGTGCCAGCAGCTTGGCAGGGACAGGAGATAATTCACCCCTCCACTTT.

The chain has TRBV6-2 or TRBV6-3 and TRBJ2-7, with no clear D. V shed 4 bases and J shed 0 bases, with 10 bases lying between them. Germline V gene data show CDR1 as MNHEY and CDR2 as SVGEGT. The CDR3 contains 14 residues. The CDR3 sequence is CASSSADISYEQYF. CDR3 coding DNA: TGTGCCAGCAGTTCCGCCGACATCTCCTACGAGCAGTACTTC.

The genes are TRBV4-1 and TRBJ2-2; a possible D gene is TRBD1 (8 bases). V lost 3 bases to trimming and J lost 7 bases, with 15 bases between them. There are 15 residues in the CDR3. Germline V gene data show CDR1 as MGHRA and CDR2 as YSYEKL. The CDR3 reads CASSQTQGEGGELFF. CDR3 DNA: TGCGCCAGCAGCCAGACACAGGGGGAGGGCGGGGAGCTGTTTTTT.

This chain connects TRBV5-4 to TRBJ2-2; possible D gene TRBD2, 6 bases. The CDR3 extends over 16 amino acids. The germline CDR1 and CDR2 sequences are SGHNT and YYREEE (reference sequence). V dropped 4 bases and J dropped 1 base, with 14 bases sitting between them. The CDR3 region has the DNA TGTGCCAGCAGCAGAAGGGGAGGAATGAACACCGGGGAGCTGTTTTTT. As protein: CASSRRGGMNTGELFF.

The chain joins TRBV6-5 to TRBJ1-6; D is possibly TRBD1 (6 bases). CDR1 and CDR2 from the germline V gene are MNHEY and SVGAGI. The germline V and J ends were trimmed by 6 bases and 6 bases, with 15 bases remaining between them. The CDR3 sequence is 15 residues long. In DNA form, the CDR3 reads TGTGCCAGCAGCCTCATGGACAGCGGTAATTCACCCCTCCACTTT. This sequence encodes CASSLMDSGNSPLHF.

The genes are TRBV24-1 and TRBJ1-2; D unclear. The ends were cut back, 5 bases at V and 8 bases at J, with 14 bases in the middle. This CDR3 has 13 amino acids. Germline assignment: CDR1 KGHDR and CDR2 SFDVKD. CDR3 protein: CATSGMEGWGYTF. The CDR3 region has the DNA TGTGCCACCAGTGGAATGGAGGGATGGGGCTACACCTTC.

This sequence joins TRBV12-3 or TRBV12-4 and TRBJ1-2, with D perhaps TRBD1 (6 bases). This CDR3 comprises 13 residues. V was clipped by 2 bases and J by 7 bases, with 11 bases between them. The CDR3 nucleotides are TGTGCCAGCAGTTTAAGGGGGTGGGGTGGCTACACCTTC. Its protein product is CASSLRGWGGYTF.

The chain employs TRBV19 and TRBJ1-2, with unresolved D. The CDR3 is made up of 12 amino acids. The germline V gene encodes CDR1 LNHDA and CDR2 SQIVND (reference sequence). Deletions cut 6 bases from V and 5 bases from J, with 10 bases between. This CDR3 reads CASSPYRYGYTF. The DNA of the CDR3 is TGTGCCAGTAGCCCCTACAGATATGGCTACACCTTC. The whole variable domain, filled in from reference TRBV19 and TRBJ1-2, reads DGGITQSPKYLFRKEGQNVTLSCEQNLNHDAMYWYRQDPGQGLRLIYYSQIVNDFQKGDIAEGYSVSREKKESFPLTVTSAQKNPTAFYLCASSPYRYGYTFGSGTRLTVV.

The CDR3 protein is CASRPDRSNQPQHF. The CDR3 DNA follows: TGTGCCAGCAGACCCGACAGGAGCAATCAGCCCCAGCATTTT. The gene calls are TRBV6-5 and TRBJ1-5; TRBD1 is a possible D gene (6 bases). Germline lookup yields CDR1 MNHEY and CDR2 SVGAGI. The V gene lost 6 bases and the J gene lost 1 base, with 10 bases spanning the gap. CDR3 length: 14 amino acids.

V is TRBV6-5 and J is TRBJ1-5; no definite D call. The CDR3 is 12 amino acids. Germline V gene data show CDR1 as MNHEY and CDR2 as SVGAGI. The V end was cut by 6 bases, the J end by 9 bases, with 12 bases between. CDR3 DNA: TGTGCCAGCAGGTCCGTCGGAGGGCCCCAGCATTTT. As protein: CASRSVGGPQHF.

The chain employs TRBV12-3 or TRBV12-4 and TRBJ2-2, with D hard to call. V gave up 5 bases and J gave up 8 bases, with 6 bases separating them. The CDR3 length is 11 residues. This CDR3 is CASSPEGELFF. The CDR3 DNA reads TGTGCCAGCAGTCCCGAGGGGGAGCTGTTTTTT.

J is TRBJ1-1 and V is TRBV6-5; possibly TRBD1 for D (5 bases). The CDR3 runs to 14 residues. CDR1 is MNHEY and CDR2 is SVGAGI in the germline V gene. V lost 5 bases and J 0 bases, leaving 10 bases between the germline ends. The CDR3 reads CASSLRVVNTEAFF. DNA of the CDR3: TGTGCCAGCAGTCTCAGGGTGGTGAACACTGAAGCTTTCTTT.

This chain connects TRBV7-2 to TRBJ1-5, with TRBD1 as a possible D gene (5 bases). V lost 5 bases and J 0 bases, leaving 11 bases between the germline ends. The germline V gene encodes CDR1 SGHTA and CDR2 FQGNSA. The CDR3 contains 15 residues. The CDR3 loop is CASSVDTISNQPQHF. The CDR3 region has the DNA TGTGCCAGCAGCGTGGACACAATTAGCAATCAGCCCCAGCATTTT.

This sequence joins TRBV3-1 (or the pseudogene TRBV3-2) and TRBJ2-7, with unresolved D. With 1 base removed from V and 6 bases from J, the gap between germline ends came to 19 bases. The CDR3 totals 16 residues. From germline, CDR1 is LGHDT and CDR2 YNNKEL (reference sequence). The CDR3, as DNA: TGTGCCAGCAGCCAAGTGCCTTGGTTGCAGGTGGGCGAGCAGTACTTC. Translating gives CASSQVPWLQVGEQYF.